Following are 17 T cell receptor beta chains from one sample sequenced in a study of cytomegalovirus exposure and HLA in healthy donors. The protocol was immunoSEQ multiplex PCR, while the TCRdb copy is restricted to in-frame clones and leaves out a portion. The data hold over 150,000 clones, with around 81% observed a single time. Sequencing was performed on PBMCs. These receptor sequences come from a woman between 18 and 30 years old in good health and CMV-seropositive.

The rearrangement uses TRBV7-7 and TRBJ1-3; TRBD1 is a possible D gene (5 bases). Germline values: CDR1 SSHAT, CDR2 FNYEAQ (reference sequence). The V end lost 7 bases, the J end lost 2 bases, and 9 bases lay between the germline ends. The CDR3 runs to 13 residues. The CDR3 region has the DNA TGTGCCAGCACCGCAGGGACTGGAAACACCATATATTTT. It encodes CASTAGTGNTIYF.

The chain employs TRBV5-6 and TRBJ1-1; possibly TRBD1 for D (6 bases). Per the germline V gene, CDR1 is SGHDT and CDR2 is YYEEEE. The CDR3 covers 18 residues. The V and J ends lost 0 bases and 6 bases respectively, with 24 bases between them. This chain's CDR3 is CASSLVGGLGGRLSEAFF. The CDR3 region has the DNA TGTGCCAGCAGCTTGGTGGGGGGGCTTGGAGGTAGGCTCTCTGAAGCTTTCTTT.

This rearrangement joins TRBV7-2 to TRBJ1-3, with 7 nucleotides matching TRBD1. The V segment lost 5 bases and the J segment 0 bases; nucleotides outside the gene matches: 4. Germline CDR1 is SGHTA and CDR2 is FQGNSA. This CDR3 is 15 amino acids long. In DNA form, the CDR3 reads TGTGCCAGCAGCCCCGAGGGGGCCTCTGGAAACACCATATATTTT. This gives the protein CASSPEGASGNTIYF.

The chain links TRBV5-1 to TRBJ2-3; a possible D gene is TRBD2 (7 bases). From germline, CDR1 is SGHRS and CDR2 YFSETQ. Between the trimmed V and J ends, which lost 4 bases and 5 bases, there was a span of 17 bases. This CDR3 contains 15 residues. CDR3 sequence: CASSPFRGAIDTQYF. The CDR3 region has the DNA TGCGCCAGCAGCCCGTTTCGGGGGGCTATAGATACGCAGTATTTT. The complete variable domain, with remaining parts taken from reference TRBV5-1 and TRBJ2-3, reads KAGVTQTPRYLIKTRGQQVTLSCSPISGHRSVSWYQQTPGQGLQFLFEYFSETQRNKGNFPGRFSGRQFSNSRSEMNVSTLELGDSALYLCASSPFRGAIDTQYFGPGTRLTVL.

The chain employs TRBV6-5 and TRBJ2-4; 8 bases align to TRBD2. V was pared by 8 bases and J by 4 bases, with 10 bases of the junction left unmatched. The CDR3 has 15 amino acids. CDR1 MNHEY and CDR2 SVGAGI come from the germline V gene. The CDR3 sequence is CASRTRGGRKNIQYF. The CDR3 DNA follows: TGTGCCAGCCGAACCCGCGGGGGGAGAAAAAACATTCAGTACTTC.

This clone was seen more than once but under ten times. CDR3 DNA: TGCGCCAGCAGCTCGGGACAGGGAAGCTATGGCTACACCTTC. Translated, it gives CASSSGQGSYGYTF. The chain recombines TRBV5-1 with TRBJ1-2; TRBD1 matches 9 bases. The V and J ends lost 3 bases and 4 bases, in that order; junction bases with no gene match: 4. The CDR3 consists of 14 residues. The V gene's germline CDR1 is SGHRS and CDR2 YFSETQ.

This chain uses TRBV5-1 with TRBJ1-1, with 7 bases lining up with TRBD1. Germline V gene data show CDR1 as SGHRS and CDR2 as YFSETQ. The CDR3 has 14 amino acids. V lost 4 bases to trimming and J lost 5 bases; unmatched junction nucleotides: 8. The chain's CDR3 is CASSTETGTTEAFF. The CDR3 DNA reads TGCGCCAGCAGCACCGAGACAGGGACGACTGAAGCTTTCTTT.

The chain recombines TRBV6-1 with TRBJ2-1; 11 bases fit TRBD2. V lost 8 bases, J lost 2 bases, and 5 bases stayed unmatched. The CDR3 runs to 15 residues. Per the germline V gene, CDR1 is MNHNS and CDR2 is SASEGT. The CDR3 DNA follows: TGTGCCAGCGAGCGTAGCGGGGGGGCCTACAATGAGCAGTTCTTC. Encoded protein: CASERSGGAYNEQFF.

This clone occurred once. The chain combines TRBV6-5 with TRBJ1-2; D may be TRBD1 (6 bases). Germline V gene sequence: CDR1 MNHEY, CDR2 SVGAGI. V was shortened by 6 bases and J by 4 bases, with 18 bases between the two germline ends. The CDR3 sequence is 15 residues long. CDR3 region: CASSLGQRRGYGYTF. CDR3 nucleotides: TGTGCCAGCAGCCTCGGACAGCGCCGCGGCTATGGCTACACCTTC.

The chain links TRBV5-6 to TRBJ1-1, with a possible D match to TRBD1 (5 bases). The CDR3 has 12 residues. V was clipped by 6 bases and J by 4 bases, with 10 bases between them. In germline, CDR1 is SGHDT, CDR2 YYEEEE. The CDR3 is CASTLGGTEAFF. CDR3 nucleotides: TGTGCCAGCACGCTGGGGGGCACTGAAGCTTTCTTT.

The chain couples TRBV29-1 to TRBJ2-1, with a tentative D call TRBD2 (6 bases). Per germline, CDR1 SQVTM and CDR2 ANQGSEA. The V and J ends lost 7 bases and 1 base respectively, with 14 bases between them. The CDR3 has 14 residues. The CDR3 coding sequence is TGCAGCGGTGGAGGGCGCGGGTCCTACAATGAGCAGTTCTTC. As protein: CSGGGRGSYNEQFF.

Remarks on this clone: At one boundary the junction diverges from the germline segment, which might be a read error. The V and J genes are TRBV19 and TRBJ1-2; maybe TRBD1 (5 bases). CDR1 LNHDA and CDR2 SQIVND come from the germline V gene (reference sequence). This CDR3 region has 13 residues. CDR3 in amino acids: CASSKDGQYGYTF. In nucleotides, the CDR3 is TGTGCCAGTAGTAAGGACGGACAATATGGCTACACCTTT.

This clone was recorded once. The chain has TRBV5-1 and TRBJ1-5; D is perhaps TRBD1 (5 bases). V shed 8 bases and J shed 7 bases, with 16 bases lying between them. Germline V gene sequence: CDR1 SGHRS, CDR2 YFSETQ. This CDR3 region has 13 residues. The CDR3 nucleotides are TGCGCCAGTCGAACAGGCCTGGGACAGCCCCAGCATTTT. This sequence encodes CASRTGLGQPQHF.

The sample holds one count of this clone. V usage is TRBV9 and J usage is TRBJ1-2; TRBD1 agrees at 8 bases. The CDR3 is 15 amino acids. V lost 0 bases, J lost 3 bases, and 4 bases stayed unmatched. Germline V lookup: CDR1 SGDLS, CDR2 YYNGEE. As DNA, the CDR3 is TGTGCCAGCAGCGTAGAGATACAGGGGGACTATGGCTACACCTTC. Its protein product is CASSVEIQGDYGYTF.

This chain connects TRBV9 to TRBJ2-1, with 9 nucleotides matching TRBD2. Germline CDR1 SGDLS, CDR2 YYNGEE. Trimming removed 0 bases from V and 6 bases from J; junction bases left unmatched: 4. The CDR3 length is 15 residues. The CDR3 nucleotides are TGTGCCAGCAGCGTAGCCAGCGGGGGGCCCAATGAGCAGTTCTTC. It yields the protein CASSVASGGPNEQFF.

For the CDR3, the DNA is TGTGCCAGCAGGCCGGAGGGGGCTGGGGGTGAAGCTTTCTTT. It codes for CASRPEGAGGEAFF. The V gene is TRBV28, the J gene TRBJ1-1, with 7 bases aligning to TRBD1. The CDR3 runs to 14 residues. Per the germline V gene, CDR1 is MDHEN and CDR2 is SYDVKM. V lost 6 bases and J lost 7; bases outside the gene matches: 11.

V gene TRBV7-9 combines with J gene TRBJ2-2, with 11 bases matching TRBD2. The CDR3 extends over 16 amino acids. Germline lookup yields CDR1 SEHNR and CDR2 FQNEAQ (reference sequence). V shed 10 bases, J shed 0 bases, and the junction held 7 bases outside the gene matches. The CDR3 DNA sequence: TGTGCCATCGAAAGACTAGCGGGGACGAACACCGGGGAGCTGTTTTTT. This gives the protein CAIERLAGTNTGELFF.